This TCR beta chain was documented in a study of CD8 T cells in ankylosing spondylitis. This clonotype was found many times. The antigen is not known. Findings and limits, study-wide: Blood of patients with ankylosing spondylitis appeared to be characterized by a TCR beta motif of several highly homologous variants. Both synovial fluid and blood in reactive arthritis had previously been reported to carry some motif variants. There was reportedly significant enrichment of clones that were disease-linked in matched ankylosing spondylitis synovial fluid.

Making use of molecular barcodes, quantitative 5'-RACE generated TCR beta libraries. TCRdb ran MiXCR on the 5' RACE reads and lists one entry per CDR3 protein. The sample yields 450,000 to 550,000 distinct CDR3 sequences, approximately 5% seen once. The sample was blood, either unsorted or a sorted T cell fraction (not recorded which). The sequence was collected from a male donor with ankylosing spondylitis.

CDR3 region: CATSTLTGGGDTQYF. The CDR3 DNA is TGTGCCACCAGCACTCTGACAGGGGGAGGAGATACGCAGTATTTT. This chain joins TRBV15 and TRBJ2-3; the match to TRBD1 covers 9 bases. CDR1 is LNHNV and CDR2 is YYDKDF in the germline V gene (reference sequence). The trim removed 4 bases at V and 5 bases at J, leaving 7 bases unmatched. This CDR3 has 15 amino acids.